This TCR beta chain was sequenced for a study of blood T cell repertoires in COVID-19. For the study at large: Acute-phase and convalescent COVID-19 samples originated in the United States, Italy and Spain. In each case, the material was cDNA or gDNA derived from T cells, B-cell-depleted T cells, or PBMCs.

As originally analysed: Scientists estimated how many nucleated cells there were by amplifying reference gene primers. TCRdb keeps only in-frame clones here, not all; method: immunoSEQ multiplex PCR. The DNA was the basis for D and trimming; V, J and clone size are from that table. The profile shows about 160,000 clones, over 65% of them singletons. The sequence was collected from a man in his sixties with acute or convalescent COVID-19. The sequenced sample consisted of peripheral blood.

CDR3 sequence: CATSYTLGEGAFF. For the CDR3, the DNA is TGTGCCACCAGCTATACATTGGGCGAGGGAGCTTTCTTT. The chain joins TRBV15 to TRBJ1-1; D not certain. V lost 5 bases and J lost 10, with 17 bases in between. The CDR3 runs to 13 residues. Germline assignment: CDR1 LNHNV and CDR2 YYDKDF (reference sequence).